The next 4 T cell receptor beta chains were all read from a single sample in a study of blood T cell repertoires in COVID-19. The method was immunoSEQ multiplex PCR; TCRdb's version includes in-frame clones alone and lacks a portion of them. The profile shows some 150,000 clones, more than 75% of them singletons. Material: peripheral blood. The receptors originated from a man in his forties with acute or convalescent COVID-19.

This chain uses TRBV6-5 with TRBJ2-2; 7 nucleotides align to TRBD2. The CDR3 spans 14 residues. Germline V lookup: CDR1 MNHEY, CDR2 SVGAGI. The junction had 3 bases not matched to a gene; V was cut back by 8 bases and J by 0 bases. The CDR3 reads CASGRGANTGELFF. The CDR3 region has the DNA TGTGCCAGCGGCCGGGGGGCGAACACCGGGGAGCTGTTTTTT.

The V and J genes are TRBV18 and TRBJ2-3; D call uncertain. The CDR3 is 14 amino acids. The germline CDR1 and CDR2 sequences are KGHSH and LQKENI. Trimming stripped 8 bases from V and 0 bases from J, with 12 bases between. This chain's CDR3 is CASQRERSTDTQYF. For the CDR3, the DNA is TGTGCCAGCCAACGAGAGCGAAGCACAGATACGCAGTATTTT.

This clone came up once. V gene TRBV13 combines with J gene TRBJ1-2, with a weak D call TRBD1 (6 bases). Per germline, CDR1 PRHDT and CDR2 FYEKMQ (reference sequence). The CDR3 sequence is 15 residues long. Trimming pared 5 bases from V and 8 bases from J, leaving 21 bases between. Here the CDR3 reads CASSLRGQTPRGYTF. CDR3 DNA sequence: TGTGCCAGCAGCCTCCGTGGACAGACCCCGAGGGGCTACACCTTC.

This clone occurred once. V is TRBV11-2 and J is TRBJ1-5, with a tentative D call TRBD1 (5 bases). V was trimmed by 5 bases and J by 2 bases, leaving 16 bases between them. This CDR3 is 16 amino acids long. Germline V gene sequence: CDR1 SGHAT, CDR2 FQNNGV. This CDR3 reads CASSQGPGPGNQPQHF. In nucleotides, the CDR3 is TGTGCCAGCAGCCAAGGGCCAGGGCCCGGCAATCAGCCCCAGCATTTT.